A single sample gave rise to the 25 T cell receptor beta chains below, sequenced in a study of T cell repertoires in cytomegalovirus infection (dated by TCRdb to about 2019). TCRdb records Illumina HiSeq 1500 as the sequencer. Through fastp at Q25 and MiXCR, TCRdb rebuilt clones from the public reads, retaining in-frame beta chains. Records with the same CDR3 protein are collapsed into one entry carrying the most frequent genes and DNA. This sample has about 490,000 distinct CDR3 sequences in its table, and approximately 15% of those were observed once. More than 20% of the sample goes to the ten largest clones. The sample was CD8+ T cells from PBMCs. The receptors come from a human donor in good health (CMV status not recorded). Some clones in this sample may be carry-over from other donors' samples.

At least ten counts were recorded for this clonotype. The chain employs TRBV7-9 and TRBJ1-2; D remains unclear. V gave up 7 bases and J gave up 2 bases, with 8 bases separating them. Germline V CDR1 and CDR2: SEHNR, FQNEAQ (reference sequence). CDR3 length equals 12 residues. DNA for the CDR3: TGTGCCAGCATCCTCGAGAACTATGGCTACACCTTC. Translating gives CASILENYGYTF.

In regard to this clonotype: This may stem from a read error, because a much larger clone lies one nucleotide away. The chain carries TRBV7-6 and TRBJ2-1; 11 nucleotides line up with TRBD2. Germline CDR1 and CDR2: SGHVS and FNYEAQ. This CDR3 has 14 residues. V lost 8 bases, J lost 7 bases, and 7 bases stayed unmatched. DNA of the CDR3: TGTGCCAGCCGCCCGGGACTAGCGGTTAATGAGCAGTTCTTC. It specifies CASRPGLAVNEQFF.

Many counts were recorded for this clonotype. This chain connects TRBV28 to TRBJ2-7; 7 nucleotides line up with TRBD1. With 7 bases clipped from V and 3 bases from J, the junction kept 9 bases outside the gene matches. The CDR3 length is 14 residues. Germline lookup yields CDR1 MDHEN and CDR2 SYDVKM. CDR3 loop: CASIRQGYGYEQYF. In DNA, the CDR3 is TGTGCCAGCATCCGACAGGGCTACGGCTACGAGCAGTACTTC.

The sample holds a few counts of this clonotype. The V call is TRBV29-1, the J call TRBJ2-1; D tentatively fits TRBD1 or TRBD2 (5 bases each). Germline CDR1 SQVTM, CDR2 ANQGSEA. Trimming pared 6 bases from V and 3 bases from J, leaving 15 bases between. The CDR3 extends over 14 amino acids. CDR3 sequence reads: CSVGRDPDYNEQFF. The CDR3 DNA sequence: TGCAGCGTCGGACGGGACCCCGACTACAATGAGCAGTTCTTC.

This clonotype has a count of ten or more. The chain uses TRBV7-9 and TRBJ1-4; 9 bases are shared with TRBD1. This CDR3 is built from 18 residues. The V gene's germline CDR1 is SEHNR and CDR2 FQNEAQ (reference sequence). J gave up 7 bases and V 4 bases, and 16 bases lay outside the gene matches. CDR3 in amino acids: CASSSPIESGQGSEKLFF. The CDR3 coding sequence is TGTGCCAGCAGCTCACCGATCGAATCGGGACAGGGAAGTGAAAAACTGTTTTTT.

The V call is TRBV28, the J call TRBJ1-2; no firm D call. CDR1 is MDHEN and CDR2 is SYDVKM in the germline V gene. This CDR3 has 12 residues. V lost 3 bases to trimming and J lost 3 bases, with 5 bases between them. Here the CDR3 DNA reads TGTGCCAGCAGTTTGACCGACTATGGCTACACCTTC. Its protein is CASSLTDYGYTF.

The chain combines TRBV27 with TRBJ2-7, with D tentatively TRBD1 or TRBD2 (7 bases each). V lost 2 bases, J lost 2 bases, and 13 bases lay in between. CDR3 size: 15 residues. CDR1 is MNHEY and CDR2 is SMNVEV in the germline V gene (reference sequence). The CDR3 spells CASSLDSGGAYEQYF. In DNA, the CDR3 is TGTGCCAGCAGTTTAGATTCAGGGGGGGCCTACGAGCAGTACTTC.

Ten or more counts support this clonotype. The chain uses TRBV7-3 and TRBJ1-6; D is uncertain. V lost 1 base and J 7 bases, leaving 8 bases between the germline ends. This CDR3 spans 14 amino acids. CDR1 SGHTA and CDR2 FQGTGA come from the germline V gene. This CDR3 reads CASSLRGRNSPLHF. In nucleotides, the CDR3 is TGTGCCAGCAGCTTAAGGGGTAGGAATTCACCCCTCCACTTT.

There are many counts of this clonotype. The V gene is TRBV7-9, the J gene TRBJ2-7; D not certain. The ends were cut back, 0 bases at V and 7 bases at J, with 10 bases in the middle. CDR1 and CDR2 (germline): SEHNR, FQNEAQ (reference sequence). There are 13 residues in the CDR3. The CDR3 nucleotides are TGTGCCAGCAGCTTAGCGGCGACTCCGGAGCAGTACTTC. As protein: CASSLAATPEQYF.

This clonotype was detected ten times or more. The CDR3 DNA follows: TGTGCCAGTAGTACGACAGGGGGTCGGGAGCAGTTCTTC. Its protein product is CASSTTGGREQFF. J is TRBJ2-1 and V is TRBV19, with 9 bases that match TRBD1. From germline, CDR1 is LNHDA and CDR2 SQIVND (reference sequence). V dropped 4 bases and J dropped 10; count of bases not matched to a gene: 5. There are 13 residues in the CDR3.

The chain employs TRBV5-1 and TRBJ1-1; no firm D call. V lost 3 bases and J 2 bases, leaving 11 bases between the germline ends. Germline lookup yields CDR1 SGHRS and CDR2 YFSETQ. The CDR3 totals 14 residues. The CDR3 DNA is TGCGCCAGCAGCTCCGACGGGTTTAACACTGAAGCTTTCTTT. Translation gives CASSSDGFNTEAFF. The full variable domain, rest sourced from reference TRBV5-1 and TRBJ1-1, is KAGVTQTPRYLIKTRGQQVTLSCSPISGHRSVSWYQQTPGQGLQFLFEYFSETQRNKGNFPGRFSGRQFSNSRSEMNVSTLELGDSALYLCASSSDGFNTEAFFGQGTRLTVV.

This clonotype was counted ten times or more. V usage is TRBV6-1 and J usage is TRBJ2-3, with 10 bases that match TRBD2. This CDR3 contains 17 residues. CDR1 and CDR2 from the germline V gene are MNHNS and SASEGT. The V gene end was trimmed by 2 bases and the J gene end by 4 bases; junction bases not matched to a gene: 9. CDR3 residues: CASSEPFLAGVPDTQYF. CDR3 sequence (DNA): TGTGCCAGCAGTGAACCCTTCCTAGCGGGGGTTCCAGATACGCAGTATTTT.

This clonotype appeared many times. The chain has TRBV28 and TRBJ2-3, with 9 positions matching TRBD1. Germline V lookup: CDR1 MDHEN, CDR2 SYDVKM. V lost 5 bases to trimming and J lost 4 bases; unmatched junction nucleotides: 10. The CDR3 sequence is 16 residues long. CDR3 protein: CASSLPRTGASDTQYF. DNA for the CDR3: TGTGCCAGCAGTCTCCCCAGGACAGGGGCATCAGATACGCAGTATTTT.

This clonotype was seen at least ten times. J is TRBJ2-1 and V is TRBV28, with 11 bases aligning to TRBD2. The CDR3 loop spans 13 amino acids. The J segment lost 7 bases and the V segment lost 4 bases, leaving 0 bases of the junction unmatched. Germline assignment: CDR1 MDHEN and CDR2 SYDVKM. CDR3 DNA sequence: TGTGCCAGCAGTTCTAGCGGGAGGAATGAGCAGTTCTTC. Residues: CASSSSGRNEQFF.

This clonotype was recorded at least ten times. The rearrangement uses TRBV6-1 and TRBJ2-5; the D is unclear. The CDR3 extends over 14 amino acids. Germline values: CDR1 MNHNS, CDR2 SASEGT. The V and J ends lost 2 bases and 5 bases respectively, with 12 bases between them. The CDR3 loop reads CASSELGKYETQYF. The DNA for the CDR3 is TGTGCCAGCAGTGAATTAGGGAAGTATGAGACCCAGTACTTC.

This clonotype was recorded a few times. The V call is TRBV10-3, the J call TRBJ2-7, with 9 bases identical to TRBD2. The CDR3 loop spans 15 amino acids. The germline gives CDR1 ENHRY, CDR2 SYGVKD. The trim removed 0 bases at V and 4 bases at J, leaving 4 bases unmatched. CDR3 DNA sequence: TGTGCCATCAGTGAGTCTTCTAGCGGGATGTACGAGCAGTACTTC. Protein: CAISESSSGMYEQYF.

This clonotype occurred many times. The V call is TRBV12-5, the J call TRBJ1-5; a weak D match, TRBD1 (5 bases). The V end lost 6 bases, the J end lost 5 bases, and 20 bases lay between the germline ends. The CDR3 is made up of 16 amino acids. Germline-derived CDR1 and CDR2 are LGHNT and FRNRAP. CDR3: CASGSWEDTTHQPQHF. Written as DNA, the CDR3 is TGTGCTAGTGGGTCCTGGGAGGACACAACTCATCAGCCCCAGCATTTT.

This clonotype was seen many times. The CDR3 region has the DNA TGTGCCATCAGTGAGGCAGCGGAGGACTACGAGCAGTACTTC. Residues: CAISEAAEDYEQYF. The chain is built from TRBV10-3 and TRBJ2-7; weak D call: TRBD2 (5 bases). Germline lookup yields CDR1 ENHRY and CDR2 SYGVKD. The CDR3 consists of 14 residues. V was cut by 2 bases and J by 3 bases, with 11 bases left in between.

This clonotype was detected many times. The rearrangement uses TRBV19 and TRBJ1-2; D might be TRBD1 (5 bases). Germline-derived CDR1 and CDR2 are LNHDA and SQIVND (reference sequence). The CDR3 loop spans 14 amino acids. Trimming pared 5 bases from V and 4 bases from J, leaving 14 bases between. This chain's CDR3 is CASSPGRFLYGYTF. The CDR3 DNA reads as TGTGCCAGTAGTCCGGGACGGTTCCTCTATGGCTACACCTTC.

This clonotype occurred many times. This chain joins TRBV6-6 and TRBJ2-5, with TRBD1 matching over 9 bases. Unmatched junction bases numbered 6, after V lost 2 bases and J lost 5 bases. The CDR3 extends over 15 amino acids. CDR1 and CDR2 (germline): MNHNY, SVGAGI (reference sequence). The CDR3 sequence: CASSYAQGAGETQYF. The CDR3 DNA is TGTGCCAGCAGTTACGCACAGGGGGCAGGGGAGACCCAGTACTTC.

This clonotype was counted a few times. The chain is built from TRBV25-1 and TRBJ2-3; D possibly corresponds to TRBD1 (5 bases). V was cut by 5 bases and J by 4 bases, with 10 bases left in between. The germline V gene has CDR1 MGHDK and CDR2 SYGVNS. The CDR3 is made up of 13 amino acids. The CDR3 nucleotides are TGTGCCAGCAGTTCCCAGGGCCCAGATACGCAGTATTTT. Its protein product is CASSSQGPDTQYF.

This clonotype has a count of ten or more. The rearrangement joins TRBV15 to TRBJ2-7; D not resolved. Trimming shortened V by 0 bases and J by 7 bases, and 16 bases separated the two germline ends. There are 15 residues in the CDR3. CDR1 and CDR2 from the germline V gene are LNHNV and YYDKDF (reference sequence). In DNA form, the CDR3 reads TGTGCCACCAGCAGAGATAGGGTATCCTACGGGGAGCAGTACTTC. Translating gives CATSRDRVSYGEQYF.

The rearrangement uses TRBV5-8 and TRBJ2-4; the D gene is possibly TRBD1 (5 bases). The CDR3 has 17 amino acids. The V end was cut by 4 bases, the J end by 4 bases, with 21 bases between. CDR1 SGHTS and CDR2 YDEGEE come from the germline V gene. The CDR3 region has the DNA TGTGCCAGCAGCCTCCCAGCCCGGACAAGTTCAAAAAACATTCAGTACTTC. This gives the protein CASSLPARTSSKNIQYF.

The V gene is TRBV28, the J gene TRBJ2-1; tentatively, D is TRBD1 (5 bases). The CDR3 sequence is 16 residues long. CDR1 and CDR2 from the germline V gene are MDHEN and SYDVKM. Trimming left V 8 bases short and J 5 bases short, with 22 bases between. The CDR3 region is CASLIHTGSRNNEQFF. CDR3 in DNA: TGTGCCAGCCTCATCCATACAGGATCAAGGAACAATGAGCAGTTCTTC.

This clonotype was detected many times. The chain has TRBV6-5 and TRBJ1-6; D is perhaps TRBD1 (5 bases). The CDR3 contains 19 residues. Germline V gives CDR1 MNHEY, CDR2 SVGAGI. Trimming removed 4 bases from V and 1 base from J, with 20 bases in between. The CDR3 nucleotides read TGTGCCAGCAGTTTACCCCCCGGCAGGGAGGATTCCTATAATTCACCCCTCCACTTT. Its translation: CASSLPPGREDSYNSPLHF.